These 10 T cell receptor beta chains came from one sample sequenced in a study of shared clonotypes between healthy human individuals. Terminally differentiated effector memory CD45RA+ cells were left out of the naive CD8 fraction, which was CD45RO-negative and positively selected for CCR7. Method: immunoSEQ multiplex PCR; TCRdb's copy keeps in-frame clones and lacks some. The table has 1.5 million to 2.5 million clones, about 95% seen once. Sequenced: naive CD8+ T cells sorted from blood. These receptors were collected from a man between 18 and 35 years old in good health.

V is TRBV4-1 and J is TRBJ1-5; the D gene is possibly TRBD1 (6 bases). CDR1 and CDR2 from the germline V gene are MGHRA and YSYEKL. The CDR3 is made up of 15 amino acids. Trimming removed 5 bases from V and 6 bases from J, with 17 bases in between. CDR3 residues: CASSAFGGGGQPQHF. The CDR3 DNA follows: TGCGCCAGCAGCGCCTTTGGAGGGGGGGGTCAGCCCCAGCATTTT.

The V and J genes are TRBV27 and TRBJ2-7, with 10 bases matching TRBD2. CDR1 is MNHEY and CDR2 is SMNVEV in the germline V gene (reference sequence). Unmatched junction bases numbered 26, after V lost 4 bases and J lost 5 bases. The CDR3 totals 21 residues. CDR3 in amino acids: CASSYIPSPTPSGRAGDEQYF. The CDR3 region has the DNA TGTGCCAGCAGTTATATCCCGTCTCCTACGCCGAGCGGGAGGGCCGGCGACGAGCAGTACTTC.

The CDR3: CASSLEVGQEFPYEQYF. Here the CDR3 DNA reads TGTGCCAGCAGCTTAGAGGTGGGACAGGAGTTTCCCTACGAGCAGTACTTC. J is TRBJ2-7 and V is TRBV11-1, with 8 bases lining up with TRBD1. Germline assignment: CDR1 SGHAT and CDR2 FQDESV (reference sequence). The length of the CDR3 is 17 residues. V lost 1 base to trimming and J lost 2 bases; unmatched junction nucleotides: 10.

The V gene is TRBV6-5, the J gene TRBJ2-2; perhaps TRBD2 as D (6 bases). Trimming removed 4 bases at V and 0 bases at J, with 9 bases between. Per germline, CDR1 MNHEY and CDR2 SVGAGI. This CDR3 is 15 amino acids long. CDR3 loop: CASSFGTSNTGELFF. As DNA, the CDR3 is TGTGCCAGCAGTTTCGGGACTTCGAACACCGGGGAGCTGTTTTTT.

In its sample, this clone was seen once. The rearrangement joins TRBV6-5 to TRBJ2-7; D remains ambiguous. CDR1 is MNHEY, CDR2 SVGAGI, per germline. The V end was cut by 6 bases, the J end by 1 base, with 13 bases between. The CDR3 has 14 amino acids. In DNA form, the CDR3 reads TGTGCCAGCAGACACGCCCCGGGTTCCTACGAGCAGTACTTC. Protein product: CASRHAPGSYEQYF.

This chain connects TRBV7-9 to TRBJ2-7, with 7 bases fitting TRBD2. CDR3 length equals 13 residues. CDR1 SEHNR and CDR2 FQNEAQ come from the germline V gene (reference sequence). The ends lost 5 bases at V and 5 bases at J; junction bases unmatched: 6. The CDR3 DNA is TGTGCCAGCAGCCGAGAAGGGAGGGACGAGCAGTACTTC. It yields the protein CASSREGRDEQYF.

The chain joins TRBV4-3 to TRBJ1-1, with TRBD1 matching 7 bases. V lost 1 base to trimming and J lost 3 bases; unmatched junction nucleotides: 11. Germline V gene lookup returns CDR1 LGHNA and CDR2 YSLEER. This CDR3 spans 17 amino acids. CDR3 DNA: TGCGCCAGCAGCCAAGTCGTAACGAAAACAGGGGACACTGAAGCTTTCTTT. Protein sequence: CASSQVVTKTGDTEAFF.

The V call is TRBV4-1, the J call TRBJ2-2; TRBD1 or TRBD2 may be the D gene (6 bases each). In germline, CDR1 is MGHRA, CDR2 YSYEKL. This CDR3 is 14 amino acids long. V dropped 6 bases and J dropped 3 bases, with 11 bases sitting between them. The CDR3 sequence is CASRGGPDTGELFF. The CDR3 bases are TGCGCCAGCAGAGGGGGGCCGGACACCGGGGAGCTGTTTTTT.

The chain couples TRBV7-9 to TRBJ2-4, with TRBD1 as a possible D gene (6 bases). V was shortened by 3 bases and J by 7 bases, with 13 bases between the two germline ends. Germline lookup yields CDR1 SEHNR and CDR2 FQNEAQ (reference sequence). The CDR3 length is 14 residues. CDR3 sequence reads: CASSFGGLGNIQYF. The CDR3 DNA reads as TGTGCCAGCAGCTTTGGGGGCTTGGGGAACATTCAGTACTTC. Full variable domain (rest looked up from reference TRBV7-9 and TRBJ2-4): DTGVSQNPRHKITKRGQNVTFRCDPISEHNRLYWYRQTLGQGPEFLTYFQNEAQLEKSRLLSDRFSAERPKGSFSTLEIQRTEQGDSAMYLCASSFGGLGNIQYFGAGTRLSVL.

The V gene is TRBV14, the J gene TRBJ2-1; TRBD1 agrees at 7 bases. The V gene's germline CDR1 is SGHDN and CDR2 FVKESK. CDR3 length equals 14 residues. V shed 8 bases, J shed 7 bases, and the junction held 11 bases outside the gene matches. CDR3 DNA sequence: TGTGCCAGCTACCGACAGGGATTTTCGAATGAGCAGTTCTTC. Its translation: CASYRQGFSNEQFF.